This T cell receptor beta chain came from a study of T cells in Graves' hyperthyroidism and ophthalmopathy. TCR beta CDR3 regions were amplified from RNA. When the TCR CDR3 underwent first-round RT-PCR, the HTBI primer set was used. TCRdb recomputed calls from the multiplex PCR reads with MiXCR, one row per CDR3 protein. The table lists about 480,000 distinct CDR3 sequences, about an eighth of them singletons, with roughly 17% in the top ten. From germline, CDR1 is SGHRS and CDR2 YFSETQ. This CDR3 spans 14 amino acids. Regarding the study as a whole: In blood, most of the thyroid clonotypes expanded above 0.001 were also present.

A word on this clonotype: The antigen is not known. Sequence at one end of the junction differs from germline and may be a read error.

The specimen sequenced was blood. This TCR derives from a woman younger than 35 with Graves' hyperthyroidism. V gene TRBV5-1 combines with J gene TRBJ2-3; 9 bases fit TRBD2. The CDR3 sequence: CASSNLAGPDTQYF. The DNA of the CDR3 is TGTGCCAGCAGCAATCTAGCGGGGCCAGATACGCAGTATTTT.